Shown below are 24 T cell receptor beta chains from a single sample sequenced in a study of blood T cell repertoires in COVID-19. Measured with immunoSEQ multiplex PCR; TCRdb has only the in-frame clones, and not every one. The sample has some 45,000 clones, around 92% seen once; the top ten hold around 11%. Sequencing used peripheral blood. The source is a human donor in a cohort sampled during active COVID-19.

This chain joins TRBV5-1 and TRBJ1-1, with D possibly being TRBD1 (5 bases). Germline CDR1 is SGHRS and CDR2 is YFSETQ. The CDR3 runs to 13 residues. V lost 5 bases and J lost 7, with 15 bases in between. The CDR3 region is CASRQSGGNEAFF. The CDR3 DNA is TGCGCCAGCAGACAGAGTGGGGGGAATGAAGCTTTCTTT.

This clone was picked up one time. The chain carries TRBV7-9 and TRBJ2-3; D is perhaps TRBD2 (5 bases). This CDR3 has 14 amino acids. The V and J ends lost 5 bases and 4 bases respectively, with 13 bases between them. Germline V gene sequence: CDR1 SEHNR, CDR2 FQNEAQ (reference sequence). CDR3 sequence (DNA): TGTGCCAGCAGCCCCCCCCTAGCTGCAGATACGCAGTATTTT. Translating gives CASSPPLAADTQYF.

The chain links TRBV5-4 to TRBJ2-7, with D perhaps TRBD2 (6 bases). The CDR3 consists of 13 residues. Per the germline V gene, CDR1 is SGHNT and CDR2 is YYREEE (reference sequence). With 0 bases removed from V and 11 bases from J, the gap between germline ends came to 15 bases. In DNA form, the CDR3 reads TGTGCCAGCAGCTTGGCGCTCGGGGGAAGGGAGTACTTC. Its translation is CASSLALGGREYF.

A few counts support this clone. This chain links TRBV5-1 with TRBJ2-7, with TRBD1 identical over 9 bases. Germline V gives CDR1 SGHRS, CDR2 YFSETQ. The CDR3 extends over 14 amino acids. V lost 4 bases, J lost 8 bases, and 10 bases stayed unmatched. The CDR3 DNA follows: TGCGCCAGCAGCCCTACGCCGGGACAGGGACAGCAGTACTTC. Amino acid sequence: CASSPTPGQGQQYF.

The chain employs TRBV7-2 and TRBJ1-4, with D uncertain. Germline-derived CDR1 and CDR2 are SGHTA and FQGNSA. The CDR3 loop spans 15 amino acids. Deletions cut 1 base from V and 4 bases from J, with 10 bases between. The DNA of the CDR3 is TGTGCCAGCAGCTTAGGGCCGGGTATTAATGAAAAACTGTTTTTT. Protein sequence: CASSLGPGINEKLFF.

CDR3 DNA sequence: TGCGCCAGCAGCCCACGGGACAGGGGTAGCTACGAGCAGTACTTC. This sequence encodes CASSPRDRGSYEQYF. The chain combines TRBV5-1 with TRBJ2-7; 10 bases are shared with TRBD1. The V gene end was trimmed by 4 bases and the J gene end by 3 bases; junction bases not matched to a gene: 7. In germline, CDR1 is SGHRS, CDR2 YFSETQ. The CDR3 consists of 15 residues.

V is TRBV28 and J is TRBJ2-5, with D tentatively TRBD2 (6 bases). Trimming left V 2 bases short and J 9 bases short, with 16 bases between. This CDR3 has 14 residues. In germline, CDR1 is MDHEN, CDR2 SYDVKM. As DNA, the CDR3 is TGTGCCAGCAGTTTACCGGGCAGGGAGGTGGCCCAGTACTTC. Protein: CASSLPGREVAQYF.

This clone has a single count. This chain joins TRBV6-6 and TRBJ2-7; 11 nucleotides align to TRBD2. V shed 7 bases, J shed 2 bases, and the junction held 7 bases outside the gene matches. The V gene's germline CDR1 is MNHNY and CDR2 SVGAGI (reference sequence). The CDR3 is made up of 15 amino acids. The chain's CDR3 is CASTTGTSGAYEQYF. CDR3 coding DNA: TGTGCCAGCACTACCGGGACTAGCGGCGCCTACGAGCAGTACTTC.

The chain employs TRBV7-2 and TRBJ2-5; tentative D call: TRBD1 (6 bases). Per the germline V gene, CDR1 is SGHTA and CDR2 is FQGNSA. The CDR3 has 15 amino acids. V was cut by 4 bases and J by 3 bases, with 15 bases left in between. The CDR3 sequence: CASSSTPTGKETQYF. In DNA, the CDR3 is TGTGCCAGCAGCTCCACACCTACAGGGAAAGAGACCCAGTACTTC.

The V and J genes are TRBV28 and TRBJ1-6; D possibly corresponds to TRBD1 (5 bases). CDR3 length: 17 amino acids. Per germline, CDR1 MDHEN and CDR2 SYDVKM. Trimming shortened V by 5 bases and J by 2 bases, and 16 bases separated the two germline ends. CDR3 sequence (DNA): TGTGCCAGCAGTCCCACCCAGGGAAGCACCTATAATTCACCCCTCCACTTT. As protein: CASSPTQGSTYNSPLHF.

V gene TRBV6-5 combines with J gene TRBJ1-2; D might be TRBD1 (6 bases). Trimming took 2 bases from V and 6 from J, leaving 16 bases between them. This CDR3 has 15 amino acids. CDR1 is MNHEY and CDR2 is SVGAGI in the germline V gene. The CDR3 DNA reads TGTGCCAGCAGTTACCGGGCGCAGGGGAGGGATGGCTACACCTTC. This translates into CASSYRAQGRDGYTF.

The chain uses TRBV6-2 or TRBV6-3 and TRBJ1-1, with D unresolved. The ends were cut back, 2 bases at V and 5 bases at J, with 12 bases in the middle. CDR1 is MNHEY and CDR2 is SVGEGT in the germline V gene. The CDR3 runs to 14 residues. CDR3: CASSYDATSTEAFF. CDR3 nucleotide sequence: TGTGCCAGCAGTTACGACGCGACATCGACTGAAGCTTTCTTT.

This clone was recorded once. The chain carries TRBV5-4 and TRBJ1-6; tentatively, D is TRBD1 (6 bases). CDR3 length: 14 residues. V lost 4 bases to trimming and J lost 10 bases, with 15 bases between them. Germline values: CDR1 SGHNT, CDR2 YYREEE (reference sequence). The CDR3 DNA reads TGTGCCAGCAGCCGACAGGCACCCGGCTCACCCCTCCACTTT. Translation: CASSRQAPGSPLHF.

The rearrangement links TRBV5-6 to TRBJ1-2; no clear D gene. With 5 bases removed from V and 3 bases from J, the gap between germline ends came to 20 bases. Germline CDR1 SGHDT, CDR2 YYEEEE. The length of the CDR3 is 16 residues. CDR3 coding DNA: TGTGCCAGCAGTTACCCGGAGGCCGGATTTTACTATGGCTACACCTTC. Its protein product is CASSYPEAGFYYGYTF.

This chain uses TRBV6-1 with TRBJ1-4, with TRBD1 matching over 11 bases. Germline assignment: CDR1 MNHNS and CDR2 SASEGT. With 1 base clipped from V and 7 bases from J, the junction kept 14 bases outside the gene matches. The CDR3 sequence is 19 residues long. CDR3 protein: CASSEGAWTGGVMGEKLFF. The DNA of the CDR3 is TGTGCCAGCAGTGAAGGAGCGTGGACAGGGGGCGTCATGGGTGAAAAACTGTTTTTT.

This sequence joins TRBV4-3 and TRBJ1-3; perhaps TRBD1 as D (5 bases). The CDR3 length is 16 residues. Deletions cut 1 base from V and 7 bases from J, with 17 bases between. CDR1 and CDR2 from the germline V gene are LGHNA and YSLEER. This chain's CDR3 is CASSQGTPGKGNTIYF. CDR3 sequence (DNA): TGCGCCAGCAGCCAAGGGACCCCAGGGAAAGGGAACACCATATATTTT.

The V call is TRBV5-4, the J call TRBJ2-1; D gene uncertain. CDR3 length: 17 residues. The V gene lost 0 bases and the J gene lost 1 base, with 14 bases spanning the gap. Germline loops: CDR1 SGHNT, CDR2 YYREEE (reference sequence). CDR3 in DNA: TGTGCCAGCAGCTTGGCCGAGACTTCCCATTCCTACAATGAGCAGTTCTTC. As protein: CASSLAETSHSYNEQFF.

V usage is TRBV27 and J usage is TRBJ2-7, with 10 bases aligning to TRBD2. The junction had 6 bases not matched to a gene; V was cut back by 6 bases and J by 1 base. This CDR3 has 15 amino acids. Germline lookup yields CDR1 MNHEY and CDR2 SMNVEV (reference sequence). As DNA, the CDR3 is TGTGCCAGCAGGAGAGCGGGAGGGGGGTCCTACGAGCAGTACTTC. Translation gives CASRRAGGGSYEQYF.

V and J are TRBV11-2 and TRBJ2-1; 11 nucleotides agree with TRBD1. The CDR3 totals 16 residues. With V trimmed by 4 bases and J by 7 bases, 9 bases remained unmatched. Germline CDR1 SGHAT, CDR2 FQNNGV. This CDR3 is CASSSRWTGGQNEQFF. The CDR3 DNA follows: TGTGCCAGCAGCTCGAGGTGGACAGGGGGCCAAAATGAGCAGTTCTTC.

In this sample, this clone turned up once. The chain links TRBV5-4 to TRBJ2-7; 15 bases are shared with TRBD2. V lost 4 bases, J lost 7 bases, and 9 bases stayed unmatched. The CDR3 extends over 16 amino acids. Germline V CDR1 and CDR2: SGHNT, YYREEE (reference sequence). The CDR3 sequence is CASSEGLAGGPREQYF. The CDR3, as DNA: TGTGCCAGCAGCGAAGGACTAGCGGGAGGGCCGAGAGAGCAGTACTTC.

Of note for this clone: Sequence at one end of the junction differs from germline and may be a read error. The V and J genes are TRBV9 and TRBJ2-3; 12 positions match TRBD2. The CDR3 extends over 16 amino acids. Germline V gene lookup returns CDR1 SGDLS and CDR2 YYNGEE. For the CDR3, the DNA is TGTGCCAGCAGCGCCTTGACTAGCGGGAGCATAGATACGCAGTATTTT. It codes for CASSALTSGSIDTQYF.

The V gene is TRBV3-1 (or the pseudogene TRBV3-2), the J gene TRBJ2-1; D perhaps matches TRBD2 (6 bases). The CDR3 consists of 20 residues. Trimming stripped 2 bases from V and 0 bases from J, with 23 bases between. Germline CDR1 reads LGHDT; CDR2 reads YNNKEL (reference sequence). The chain's CDR3 is CASSQSRRLANQISYNEQFF. The DNA of the CDR3 is TGTGCCAGCAGCCAATCTCGAAGGCTAGCGAACCAAATCTCCTACAATGAGCAGTTCTTC.

The sample holds a few counts of this clone. The J gene is TRBJ2-1, the V gene TRBV5-1, with 14 bases that match TRBD2. This CDR3 is 15 amino acids long. Germline values: CDR1 SGHRS, CDR2 YFSETQ. J lost 15 bases, V lost 4 bases, and 12 bases had no gene match. CDR3 sequence (DNA): TGCGCCAGCAGCCCGACTCAGACTAGCGGGGGGGCGGTGTTCTTC. Its translation: CASSPTQTSGGAVFF.

The genes are TRBV5-1 and TRBJ2-7; 10 bases agree with TRBD1. CDR3 size: 14 residues. Germline lookup yields CDR1 SGHRS and CDR2 YFSETQ. With V trimmed by 3 bases and J by 2 bases, 2 bases remained unmatched. The CDR3 region is CASSSTGGPYEQYF. CDR3 in DNA: TGCGCCAGCAGCTCGACAGGGGGCCCCTACGAGCAGTACTTC.